Included here is one T cell receptor (beta chain) sequence, with context. In the original processing: Reference gene primer amplification gave estimated nucleated cell counts. Only in-frame clones appear in the TCRdb table, and some are missing; sequencing was by immunoSEQ multiplex PCR. V, J and clone size derive from that table, while D and trimming were established from the DNA sequence. The table records around 200,000 clones, 80% to 90% of them present only once. The sample is drawn from a study of blood T cell repertoires in COVID-19. This sequence was found in a man under 40 with acute or convalescent COVID-19. The sample taken for sequencing was peripheral blood.

CDR3 sequence (DNA): TGTGCCAGCAGTTTACCCAATAACAGGGGTCGAGCTTTCTTT. It encodes CASSLPNNRGRAFF. The chain joins TRBV28 to TRBJ1-1; 7 bases agree with TRBD1. The CDR3 runs 14 residues. V lost 2 bases, J lost 10 bases, and 10 bases stayed unmatched. Germline V CDR1 and CDR2: MDHEN, SYDVKM.